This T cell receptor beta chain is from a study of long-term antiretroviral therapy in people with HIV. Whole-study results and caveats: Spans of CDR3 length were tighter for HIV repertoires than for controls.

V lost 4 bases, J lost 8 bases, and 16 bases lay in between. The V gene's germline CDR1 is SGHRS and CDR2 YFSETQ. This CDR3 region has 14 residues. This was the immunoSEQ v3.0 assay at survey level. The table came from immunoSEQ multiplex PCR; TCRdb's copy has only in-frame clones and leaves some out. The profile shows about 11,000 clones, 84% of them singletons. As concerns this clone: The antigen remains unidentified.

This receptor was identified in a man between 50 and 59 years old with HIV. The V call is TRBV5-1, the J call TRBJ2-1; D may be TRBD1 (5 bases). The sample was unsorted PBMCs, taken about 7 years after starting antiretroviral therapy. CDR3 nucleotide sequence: TGCGCCAGCAGCCCACTACAGGTTCGCGATGAGCAGTTCTTC. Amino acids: CASSPLQVRDEQFF.